This T cell receptor beta chain was sequenced in a study of beta chain features in type 1 diabetes. This clone was observed a handful of times. Its antigen is undetermined. Sequencing targeted expressed TCRB transcripts, as all isolated RNA had been reverse transcribed. Sequencing was performed with immunoSEQ multiplex PCR; in TCRdb, only in-frame clones are kept and a portion is missing. The sample lists 300,000 to 400,000 clones, around 9.3% occurring once. Study-wide results and caveats: Equally in patients and controls, PCR might preferentially amplify shorter templates. A potential influence of HLA type upon TCRB rearrangement remained unresolved herein. Among patients, naive, central memory and Treg TCRB repertoires appeared more similar than among healthy donors. In every one of the four CD4+ subsets, TCRB CDR3s were moderately but significantly shorter in Type 1 diabetes patients.

Sequencing input: central memory CD4+ T cells from blood. The sequence came from a man younger than 45 with type 1 diabetes.

The DNA of the CDR3 is TGTGCCAGCAGTACTCGGGACAGGGGCTCCTACGAGCAGTACTTC. It encodes CASSTRDRGSYEQYF. The chain joins TRBV6-6 to TRBJ2-7; 10 bases agree with TRBD1. The CDR3 sequence is 15 residues long. V lost 5 bases to trimming and J lost 0 bases; unmatched junction nucleotides: 4. In germline, CDR1 is MNHNY, CDR2 SVGAGI (reference sequence).